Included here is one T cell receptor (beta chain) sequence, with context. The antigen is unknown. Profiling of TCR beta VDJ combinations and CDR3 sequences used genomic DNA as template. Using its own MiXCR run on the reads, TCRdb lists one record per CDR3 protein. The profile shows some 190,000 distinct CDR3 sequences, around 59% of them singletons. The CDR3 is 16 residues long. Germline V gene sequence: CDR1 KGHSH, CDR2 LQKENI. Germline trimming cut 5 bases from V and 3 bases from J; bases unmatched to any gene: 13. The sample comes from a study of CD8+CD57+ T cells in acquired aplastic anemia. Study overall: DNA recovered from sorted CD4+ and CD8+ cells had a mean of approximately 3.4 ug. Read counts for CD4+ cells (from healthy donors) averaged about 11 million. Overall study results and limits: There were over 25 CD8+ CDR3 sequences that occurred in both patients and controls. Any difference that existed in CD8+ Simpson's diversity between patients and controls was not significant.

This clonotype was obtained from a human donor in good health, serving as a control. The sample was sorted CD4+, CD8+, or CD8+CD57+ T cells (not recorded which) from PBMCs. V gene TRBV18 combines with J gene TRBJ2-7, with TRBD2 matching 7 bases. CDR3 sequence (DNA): TGTGCCAGCTCAATAATAGGGACGGGGGGAAGCTACGAGCAGTACTTC. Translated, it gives CASSIIGTGGSYEQYF. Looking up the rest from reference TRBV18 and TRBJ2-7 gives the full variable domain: NAGVMQNPRHLVRRRGQEARLRCSPMKGHSHVYWYRQLPEEGLKFMVYLQKENIIDESGMPKERFSAEFPKEGPSILRIQQVVRGDSAAYFCASSIIGTGGSYEQYFGPGTRLTVT.